Listed below are T cell receptor beta chains from one sample, sequenced in a study of T-cell memory formation after mild COVID-19. TCRdb reprocessed the 5' RACE reads with MiXCR, giving one entry per CDR3 protein. This sample has hundreds of thousands of distinct CDR3 sequences, with under 20% found just once. Sample: PBMCs or a T cell subset sorted from them (not recorded which). The receptors here all came from an adult woman who had mild COVID-19 (a few samples of this study predate the infection). Cell type and time point are not known. Each CDR3 is given with its conserved first and last residue. The D gene is left open where the match is weak. The size entry is marked missing in some rows and otherwise reads once, few, many or a size class.

-	15	TRBV5-5	-	TRBJ2-3	CASSLVSVFTDTQYF	TGTGCCAGCAGCTTGGTGTCTGTATTCACAGATACGCAGTATTTT
-	15	TRBV27	few	TRBJ2-7	CASSLLGQRGYEQYF	TGTGCCAGCAGCCTACTGGGACAACGGGGCTACGAGCAGTACTTC
TRBD2	16	TRBV7-9	many	TRBJ2-3	CASSVTSGGSTDTQYF	TGTGCCAGCAGCGTGACTAGCGGGGGGAGCACAGATACGCAGTATTTT
TRBD2	15	TRBV6-1	few	TRBJ2-1	CASRLSGGAFNEQFF	TGTGCCAGCAGGCTCAGCGGGGGGGCGTTCAATGAGCAGTTCTTC
-	12	TRBV6-2/TRBV6-3	many	TRBJ2-1	CASSYLGNEQFF	TGTGCCAGCAGTTATTTGGGAAATGAGCAGTTCTTC
-	16	TRBV7-6	few	TRBJ2-5	CASSSLSLGARETQYF	TGTGCCAGCAGCTCCCTGTCTCTAGGGGCACGAGAGACCCAGTACTTC
TRBD2	16	TRBV5-1	few	TRBJ2-3	CASSLTSGRFTDTQYF	TGCGCCAGCAGCCTTACTAGCGGGAGGTTCACAGATACGCAGTATTTT
-	14	TRBV4-1	few	TRBJ2-2	CASSQAQNTGELFF	TGCGCCAGCAGCCAAGCCCAGAACACCGGGGAGCTGTTTTTT
-	15	TRBV12-3/TRBV12-4	-	TRBJ1-4	CASSLVTGAGEKLFF	TGTGCCAGCAGTTTAGTAACGGGGGCAGGGGAAAAACTGTTTTTT
-	13	TRBV4-1	-	TRBJ1-1	CATRDVTDTEAFF	TGCGCCACACGGGACGTGACAGACACTGAAGCTTTCTTT
-	15	TRBV5-1	-	TRBJ2-7	CASSLMSGGPYEQYF	TGCGCCAGCAGCTTGATGTCCGGGGGGCCCTACGAGCAGTACTTC
TRBD2	15	TRBV6-2/TRBV6-3	-	TRBJ2-1	CASSRLAGGGDEQFF	TGTGCCAGCAGTCGACTAGCGGGAGGGGGAGATGAGCAGTTCTTC
-	16	TRBV7-3	few	TRBJ2-1	CASSLALGGRYNEQFF	TGTGCCAGCAGCTTGGCCCTCGGGGGCAGGTACAATGAGCAGTTCTTC
-	13	TRBV2	few	TRBJ2-2	CASKYREAGELFF	TGTGCCAGCAAGTACAGGGAGGCCGGGGAGCTGTTTTTT
-	17	TRBV5-1	-	TRBJ2-1	CASSLAAQLSSYNEQFF	TGCGCCAGCAGCTTGGCCGCACAACTGAGCTCCTACAATGAGCAGTTCTTC
-	15	TRBV11-2	-	TRBJ1-2	CASSLRKGRAYGYTF	TGTGCCAGCAGCTTAAGAAAGGGCCGGGCCTATGGCTACACCTTC
-	16	TRBV10-3	many	TRBJ2-7	CAISDPLRDFAYEQYF	TGTGCCATCAGTGACCCCCTCCGGGACTTCGCCTACGAGCAGTACTTC
-	14	TRBV5-1	-	TRBJ2-7	CASSPDSTVREQYF	TGCGCCAGCAGCCCGGACAGCACCGTGAGGGAGCAGTACTTC
-	15	TRBV4-2	-	TRBJ1-5	CASSQGGQWVQPQHF	TGTGCCAGCAGCCAAGGGGGGCAATGGGTTCAGCCCCAGCATTTT
TRBD2	13	TRBV3-1	-	TRBJ2-1	CASSPGTGGGTIF	TGTGCCAGCAGCCCCGGAACCGGCGGGGGGACGATCTTC
-	12	TRBV20-1	-	TRBJ2-7	CSASSIPYEQYF	TGCAGTGCTAGTAGTATCCCCTACGAGCAGTACTTC
TRBD1	15	TRBV11-2	-	TRBJ1-6	CASSLEGTVGSPLHF	TGTGCCAGCAGCTTAGAGGGGACAGTCGGATCACCCCTCCACTTT
TRBD2	16	TRBV9	-	TRBJ2-7	CASSPRGGLSVYEQYF	TGTGCCAGCAGCCCCCGGGGGGGACTCTCCGTCTACGAGCAGTACTTC
TRBD1	15	TRBV27	few	TRBJ2-7	CASSTDRVTTYEQYF	TGTGCCAGCAGCACCGACAGGGTTACGACCTACGAGCAGTACTTC
-	16	TRBV7-2	-	TRBJ2-7	CASSFLAGTPSDEQYF	TGTGCCAGCAGCTTCCTGGCGGGAACCCCCTCGGACGAGCAGTACTTC
TRBD2	17	TRBV14	few	TRBJ2-1	CASSQELGLAGTNEQFF	TGTGCCAGCAGCCAAGAACTGGGACTAGCGGGAACCAATGAGCAGTTCTTC
TRBD2	17	TRBV12-3/TRBV12-4	-	TRBJ2-1	CASGRGLAPSSYNEQFF	TGTGCCAGCGGGAGGGGACTAGCGCCCAGCTCCTACAATGAGCAGTTCTTC
TRBD1	14	TRBV2	-	TRBJ2-1	CASSEGTGAREQFF	TGTGCCAGCAGTGAGGGGACAGGGGCAAGGGAGCAGTTCTTC
TRBD1	13	TRBV7-2	few	TRBJ2-7	CASSSSGGREQYF	TGTGCCAGCAGCAGTTCAGGGGGCCGCGAGCAGTACTTC
TRBD2	16	TRBV7-3	-	TRBJ2-3	CASSPQLAGGADTQYF	TGTGCCAGCAGCCCCCAACTAGCGGGAGGGGCAGATACGCAGTATTTT
TRBD2	15	TRBV24-1	-	TRBJ2-1	CATSDPRTSGNEQFF	TGTGCCACCAGTGATCCAAGGACTAGCGGGAATGAGCAGTTCTTC
TRBD1	16	TRBV9	-	TRBJ1-2	CASSVGAGTGHYGYTF	TGTGCCAGCAGCGTCGGAGCCGGGACAGGGCACTATGGCTACACCTTC
TRBD1	15	TRBV3-1	few	TRBJ2-7	CASSSRTGVSYEQYF	TGTGCCAGCAGCTCGCGGACAGGGGTCTCCTACGAGCAGTACTTC
TRBD2	14	TRBV6-2/TRBV6-3	-	TRBJ2-7	CASTPLGLAHEQYF	TGTGCCAGCACTCCCCTGGGACTAGCTCACGAGCAGTACTTC
-	16	TRBV7-2	few	TRBJ2-2	CASSSMGGLAAGELFF	TGTGCCAGCAGCTCTATGGGCGGCCTGGCGGCCGGGGAGCTGTTTTTT
-	12	TRBV7-9	few	TRBJ2-3	CASSSNPDTQYF	TGTGCCAGCAGCTCCAACCCAGATACGCAGTATTTT
TRBD2	18	TRBV12-3/TRBV12-4	few	TRBJ2-1	CASSPRTSGRATYNEQFF	TGTGCCAGCAGTCCCCGGACTAGCGGGAGGGCAACCTACAATGAGCAGTTCTTC
TRBD1	13	TRBV2	-	TRBJ1-1	CASLRDRDTEAFF	TGTGCCAGTCTCCGGGACAGAGACACTGAAGCTTTCTTT
-	13	TRBV18	few	TRBJ2-4	CASSETRKNIQYF	TGTGCCAGCTCAGAGACGAGGAAAAACATTCAGTACTTC
-	12	TRBV29-1	-	TRBJ2-7	CSAKQGSYEQYF	TGCAGCGCCAAACAGGGTTCCTACGAGCAGTACTTC
-	10	TRBV29-1	few	TRBJ1-1	CSIQGTEAFF	TGCAGCATACAGGGTACTGAAGCTTTCTTT
TRBD1	13	TRBV29-1	-	TRBJ1-2	CSVEGTGGYGYTF	TGCAGCGTTGAAGGGACAGGGGGCTATGGCTACACCTTC
TRBD1	14	TRBV6-1	few	TRBJ1-5	CASRPDRGPHRQHF	TGTGCCAGCAGGCCGGACAGGGGTCCGCACCGGCAGCATTTT
-	16	TRBV27	-	TRBJ2-5	CASSLVRGQRGETQYF	TGTGCCAGCAGTTTAGTTCGAGGACAGAGGGGAGAGACCCAGTACTTC
-	13	TRBV18	many	TRBJ2-3	CASSQTYTDTQYF	TGTGCCAGCTCACAAACCTACACAGATACGCAGTATTTT
-	16	TRBV12-3/TRBV12-4	-	TRBJ1-5	CASSPGDTGSNQPQHF	TGTGCCAGCAGTCCCGGGGACACTGGGAGCAATCAGCCCCAGCATTTT
-	14	TRBV12-3/TRBV12-4	few	TRBJ1-6	CASSFTSFDSPLHF	TGTGCCAGCAGTTTTACCAGTTTTGATTCACCCCTCCACTTT
-	17	TRBV21-1	-	TRBJ1-5	CASSPDRVLTHNQPQHF	TGTGCCAGCAGTCCGGACAGGGTCTTAACCCACAATCAGCCCCAGCATTTT
TRBD1	13	TRBV12-5	-	TRBJ1-2	CASGPDRDNGYTF	TGTGCTAGTGGTCCGGACAGGGATAACGGCTACACCTTC
-	15	TRBV12-3/TRBV12-4	-	TRBJ2-5	CASSFQGVGQETQYF	TGTGCCAGCAGTTTCCAGGGAGTAGGACAAGAGACCCAGTACTTC
TRBD2	15	TRBV7-3	few	TRBJ2-5	CASSFGGGAGETQYF	TGTGCCAGCAGCTTCGGCGGGGGGGCCGGTGAGACCCAGTACTTC
-	14	TRBV27	few	TRBJ1-4	CASRGEQGNEKLFF	TGTGCCAGCAGGGGGGAGCAGGGTAATGAAAAACTGTTTTTT
TRBD2	18	TRBV9	-	TRBJ2-1	CASSGRRLAGGPFNEQFF	TGTGCCAGCAGCGGCCGAAGACTAGCGGGGGGGCCCTTCAATGAGCAGTTCTTC
TRBD1	16	TRBV5-1	many	TRBJ1-1	CASSSQTGGRNTEAFF	TGCGCCAGCAGCTCTCAGACAGGGGGTAGGAACACTGAAGCTTTCTTT
-	15	TRBV3-1	few	TRBJ1-5	CASSPGERAKEPQHF	TGTGCCAGCAGCCCAGGCGAAAGGGCTAAGGAGCCCCAGCATTTT
TRBD2	13	TRBV7-8	once	TRBJ2-5	CASSPGGGVTQYF	TGTGCCAGCAGCCCGGGTGGGGGGGTCACCCAGTACTTC